These T cell receptor beta chains were read from a single sample in a study of ipilimumab plus nivolumab after autologous stem cell transplantation. Generated by immunoSEQ multiplex PCR, the TCRdb table keeps only in-frame clones and is missing some. The data show about 10,000 clones, around four fifths seen once. This material consisted of PBMCs, taken in a trial of ipilimumab plus nivolumab as post-transplant consolidation. All receptors come from a male donor with diffuse large B-cell lymphoma. CDR3s include the opening cysteine and the closing phenylalanine or tryptophan. The order of the fields is J gene, D gene, V gene, CDR3 protein. A D gene is named only where the DNA matches it firmly.

TRBJ1-2,NA,TRBV7-9,CASSLDEGGYTF
TRBJ2-7,NA,TRBV7-8,CASSSSSGPHYEQYF
TRBJ2-2,NA,TRBV7-3,CASSLRTGELFF
TRBJ2-2,NA,TRBV6-5,CASSYSTTGELFF
TRBJ1-6,NA,TRBV28,CASSPPGGVGSPLHF
TRBJ1-2,NA,TRBV7-9,CASSPDSDFEYGYTF
TRBJ2-7,TRBD1,TRBV4-1,CASSRIRDSSYEQYF
TRBJ2-7,TRBD2,TRBV4-1,CASSGRTSGGGNYEQYF
TRBJ2-7,NA,TRBV27,CASRQSPQGDYEQYF
TRBJ1-6,NA,TRBV4-1,CASSQEVGGSSYNSPLHF
TRBJ1-1,TRBD1,TRBV19,CASIKTGQGKGAEAFF
TRBJ2-7,NA,TRBV11-2,CASSLGSGAPRDEQYF
TRBJ2-3,TRBD2,TRBV30,CAWGLAYTDTQYF
TRBJ2-7,NA,TRBV13,CASSLGLAGWEQYF
TRBJ2-2,TRBD1,TRBV28,CASSPWDRVGGELFF
TRBJ2-7,TRBD2,TRBV11-2,CASSLDRGGGHTQYF
TRBJ1-1,NA,TRBV2,CASSERPANTEAFF
TRBJ2-7,NA,TRBV6-1,CASSIQGIGIYEQYF
TRBJ2-7,NA,TRBV5-6,CASSLPGMFTYEQYF
TRBJ1-1,NA,TRBV10-3,CAIGKQQNTEAFF
TRBJ1-1,NA,TRBV11-1,CASSFLNTEAFF
TRBJ1-5,NA,TRBV19,CASSTHLGAPDSNQPQHF
TRBJ2-7,TRBD1,TRBV2,CASSEPGQGMKNSYEQYF
TRBJ1-1,NA,TRBV10-1,CASRRVHQAFF
TRBJ1-2,TRBD1,TRBV5-1,CASSLGDRDGGYTF
TRBJ1-6,NA,TRBV2,CASSERVGSPLHF
TRBJ1-1,TRBD1,TRBV28,CASGRGHPEAFF
TRBJ2-1,TRBD1,TRBV7-3,CASSLGTGWNEQFF
TRBJ1-5,NA,TRBV19,CASTPGTSSNQPQHF
TRBJ1-3,NA,TRBV5-4,CASSLGGAGTGNTIYF
TRBJ2-3,TRBD2,TRBV11-2,CASRKAGGRPDTQYF
TRBJ1-5,TRBD1,TRBV28,CATEPGQGIIRPQHF
TRBJ2-1,NA,TRBV28,CASSLSQDSPDEQFF
TRBJ1-1,NA,TRBV27,CASSLDRSGANTEAFF
TRBJ2-1,TRBD2,TRBV28,CASSGGGSLNEQFF
TRBJ1-1,NA,TRBV7-8,CASSFYRDTGPSNLNTEAFF
TRBJ2-7,TRBD1,TRBV30,CAWSVQGSSYEQYF
TRBJ2-3,NA,TRBV30,CAWPPPGSDSTDTQYF
TRBJ2-7,NA,TRBV7-6,CASSALVDEQYF
TRBJ1-2,NA,TRBV7-2,CASSFRDRSMGYTF
TRBJ2-3,NA,TRBV2,CASSEAGGDTDTQYF